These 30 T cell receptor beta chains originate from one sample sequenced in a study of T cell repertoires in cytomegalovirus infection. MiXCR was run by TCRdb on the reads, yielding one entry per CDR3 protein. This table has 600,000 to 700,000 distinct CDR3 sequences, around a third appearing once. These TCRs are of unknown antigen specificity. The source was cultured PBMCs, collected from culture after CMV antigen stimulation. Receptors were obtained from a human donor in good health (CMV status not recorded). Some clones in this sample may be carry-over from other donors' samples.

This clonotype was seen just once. CDR3 loop: CGAGFGNTIYF. The DNA for the CDR3 is TGCGGTGCGGGGTTCGGAAACACCATATATTTT. The chain combines TRBV29-1 with TRBJ1-3; D remains unclear. The germline gives CDR1 SQVTM, CDR2 ANQGSEA. The CDR3 spans 11 residues.

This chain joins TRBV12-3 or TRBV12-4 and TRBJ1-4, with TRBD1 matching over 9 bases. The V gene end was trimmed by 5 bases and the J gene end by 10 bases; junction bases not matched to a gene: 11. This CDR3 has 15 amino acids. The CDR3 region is CASSRTGTGIGKLFF. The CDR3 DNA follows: TGTGCCAGCAGTCGCACCGGGACAGGGATAGGAAAACTGTTTTTT.

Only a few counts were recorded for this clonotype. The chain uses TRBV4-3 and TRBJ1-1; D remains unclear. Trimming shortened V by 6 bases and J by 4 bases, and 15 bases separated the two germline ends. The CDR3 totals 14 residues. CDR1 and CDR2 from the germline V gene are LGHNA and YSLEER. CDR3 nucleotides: TGCGCCAGCAGACCCGGACGATCGGCCACTGAAGCTTTCTTT. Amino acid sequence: CASRPGRSATEAFF.

The CDR3 region is CASRPLAGGPGNPYQETQYF. DNA for the CDR3: TGTGCCAGCAGGCCACTAGCGGGAGGGCCCGGTAACCCGTACCAAGAGACCCAGTACTTC. V gene TRBV7-9 combines with J gene TRBJ2-5; TRBD2 aligns across 13 bases. J lost 0 bases, V lost 6 bases, and 16 bases had no gene match. Germline V gives CDR1 SEHNR, CDR2 FQNEAQ (reference sequence). This CDR3 region has 20 residues.

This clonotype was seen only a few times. CDR3 DNA: TGTGCCAGCAGTGGGGACAGATCGAACACCGGGGAGCTGTTTTTT. It yields the protein CASSGDRSNTGELFF. The chain combines TRBV6-8 with TRBJ2-2, with 7 bases that match TRBD1. The germline gives CDR1 MNHGY, CDR2 SAAAGT. This CDR3 comprises 15 residues. The V and J ends lost 5 bases and 0 bases, in that order; junction bases with no gene match: 3.

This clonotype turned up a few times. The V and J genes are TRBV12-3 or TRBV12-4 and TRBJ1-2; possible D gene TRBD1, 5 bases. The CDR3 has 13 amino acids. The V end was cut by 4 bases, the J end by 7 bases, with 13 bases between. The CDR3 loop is CASSSTELIGYTF. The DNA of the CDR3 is TGTGCCAGCAGTTCGACAGAGTTAATTGGCTACACCTTC.

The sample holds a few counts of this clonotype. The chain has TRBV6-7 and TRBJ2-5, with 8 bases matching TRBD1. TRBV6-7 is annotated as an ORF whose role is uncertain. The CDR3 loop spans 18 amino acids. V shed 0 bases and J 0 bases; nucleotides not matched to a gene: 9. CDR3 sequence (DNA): TGTGCCAGCAGTTACTCGAAGGGGGAGGACAGGGACCAAGAGACCCAGTACTTC. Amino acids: CASSYSKGEDRDQETQYF.

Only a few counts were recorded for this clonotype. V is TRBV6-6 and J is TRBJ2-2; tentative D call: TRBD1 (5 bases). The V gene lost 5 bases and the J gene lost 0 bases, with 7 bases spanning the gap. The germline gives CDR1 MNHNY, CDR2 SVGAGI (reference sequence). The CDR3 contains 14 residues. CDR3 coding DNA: TGTGCCAGCAGTCGGACATCGAACACCGGGGAGCTGTTTTTT. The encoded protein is CASSRTSNTGELFF.

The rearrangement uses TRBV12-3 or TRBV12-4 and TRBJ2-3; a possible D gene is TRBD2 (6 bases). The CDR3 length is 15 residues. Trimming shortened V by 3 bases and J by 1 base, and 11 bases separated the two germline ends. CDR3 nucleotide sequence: TGTGCCAGCAGTTTTTGGGCTAGCGGCACAGATACGCAGTATTTT. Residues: CASSFWASGTDTQYF.

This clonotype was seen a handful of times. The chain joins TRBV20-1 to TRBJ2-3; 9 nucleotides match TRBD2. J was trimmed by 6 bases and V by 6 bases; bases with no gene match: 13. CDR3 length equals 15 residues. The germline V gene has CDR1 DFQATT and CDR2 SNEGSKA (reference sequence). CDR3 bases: TGCAGTGCCTCCATGCGGGAGGGAAGTTGGGATACGCAGTATTTT. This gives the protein CSASMREGSWDTQYF.

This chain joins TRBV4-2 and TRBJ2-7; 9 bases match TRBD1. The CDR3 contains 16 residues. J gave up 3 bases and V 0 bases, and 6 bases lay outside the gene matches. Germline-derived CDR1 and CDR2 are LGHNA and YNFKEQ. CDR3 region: CASSQDRDRDFYEQYF. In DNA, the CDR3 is TGTGCCAGCAGCCAAGATAGGGACAGGGATTTCTACGAGCAGTACTTC.

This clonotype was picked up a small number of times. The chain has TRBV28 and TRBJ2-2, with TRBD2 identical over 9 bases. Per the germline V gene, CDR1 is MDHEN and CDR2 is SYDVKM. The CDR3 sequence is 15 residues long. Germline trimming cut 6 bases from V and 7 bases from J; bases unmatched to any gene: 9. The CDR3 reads CASSTGLALGGELFF. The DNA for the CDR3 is TGTGCCAGCAGCACTGGACTAGCGCTAGGCGGGGAGCTGTTTTTT.

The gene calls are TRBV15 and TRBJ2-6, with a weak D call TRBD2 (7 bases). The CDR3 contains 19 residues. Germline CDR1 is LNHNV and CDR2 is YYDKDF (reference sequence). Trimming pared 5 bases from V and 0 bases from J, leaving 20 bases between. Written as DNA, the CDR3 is TGTGCCACCAGCCCTTGGGGGGGGGGCGCGATCTCTGGGGCCAACGTCCTGACTTTC. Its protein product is CATSPWGGGAISGANVLTF.

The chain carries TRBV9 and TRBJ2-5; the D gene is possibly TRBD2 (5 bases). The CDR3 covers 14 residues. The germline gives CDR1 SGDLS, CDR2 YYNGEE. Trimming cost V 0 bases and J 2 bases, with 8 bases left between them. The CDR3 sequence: CASSVGSAQETQYF. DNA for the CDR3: TGTGCCAGCAGCGTAGGTAGCGCTCAAGAGACCCAGTACTTC.

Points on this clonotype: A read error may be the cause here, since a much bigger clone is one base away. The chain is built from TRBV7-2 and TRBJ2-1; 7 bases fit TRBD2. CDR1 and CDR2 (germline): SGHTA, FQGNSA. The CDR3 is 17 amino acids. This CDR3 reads CGSSLDVGGSSYNEQFF. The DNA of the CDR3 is TGTGGCAGCAGCCTGGATGTGGGAGGGAGCTCCTACAATGAGCAGTTCTTC.

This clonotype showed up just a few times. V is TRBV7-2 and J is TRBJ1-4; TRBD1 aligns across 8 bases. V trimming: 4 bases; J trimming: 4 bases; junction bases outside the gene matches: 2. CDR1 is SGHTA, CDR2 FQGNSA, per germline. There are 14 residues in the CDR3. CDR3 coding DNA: TGTGCCAGCAGCTCGACAGGGGTTAATGAAAAACTGTTTTTT. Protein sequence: CASSSTGVNEKLFF.

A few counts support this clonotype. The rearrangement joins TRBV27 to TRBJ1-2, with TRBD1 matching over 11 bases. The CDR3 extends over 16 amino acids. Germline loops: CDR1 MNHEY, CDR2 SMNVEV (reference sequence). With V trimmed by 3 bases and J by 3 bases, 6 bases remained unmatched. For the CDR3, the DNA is TGTGCCAGCAGTTTGGGACAGGGGGGAAATTACTATGGCTACACCTTC. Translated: CASSLGQGGNYYGYTF.

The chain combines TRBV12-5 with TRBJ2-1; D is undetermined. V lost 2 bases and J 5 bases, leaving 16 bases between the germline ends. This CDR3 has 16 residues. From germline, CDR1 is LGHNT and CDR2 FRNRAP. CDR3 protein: CASGLIIQADDNEQFF. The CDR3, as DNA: TGTGCTAGTGGTTTGATTATTCAGGCTGACGACAATGAGCAGTTCTTC.

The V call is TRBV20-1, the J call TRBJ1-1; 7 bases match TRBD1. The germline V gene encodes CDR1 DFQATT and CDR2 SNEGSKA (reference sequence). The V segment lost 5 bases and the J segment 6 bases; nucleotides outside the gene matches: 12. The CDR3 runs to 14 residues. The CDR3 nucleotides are TGCAGTGCTCCTCCGACAGGGAAGGAGTCTGAAGCTTTCTTT. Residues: CSAPPTGKESEAFF.

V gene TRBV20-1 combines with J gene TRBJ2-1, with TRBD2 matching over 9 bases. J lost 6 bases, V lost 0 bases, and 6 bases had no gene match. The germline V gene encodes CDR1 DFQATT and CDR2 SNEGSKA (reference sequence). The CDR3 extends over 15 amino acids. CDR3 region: CSARDEGLALNEQFF. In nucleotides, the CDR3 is TGCAGTGCTAGAGATGAGGGACTAGCTCTCAATGAGCAGTTCTTC.

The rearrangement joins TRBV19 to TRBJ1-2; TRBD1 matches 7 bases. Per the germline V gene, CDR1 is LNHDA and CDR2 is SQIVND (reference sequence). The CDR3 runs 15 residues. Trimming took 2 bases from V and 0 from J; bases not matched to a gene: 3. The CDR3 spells CASSIRDSTNYGYTF. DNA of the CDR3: TGTGCCAGTAGTATACGGGACAGCACTAACTATGGCTACACCTTC.

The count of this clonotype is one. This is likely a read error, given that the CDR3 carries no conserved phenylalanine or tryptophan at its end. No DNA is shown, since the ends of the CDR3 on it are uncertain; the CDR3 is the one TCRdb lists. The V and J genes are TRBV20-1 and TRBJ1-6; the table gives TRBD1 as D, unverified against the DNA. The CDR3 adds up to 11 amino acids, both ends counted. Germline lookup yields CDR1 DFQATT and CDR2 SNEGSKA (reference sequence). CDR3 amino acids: CSARGLGQGAY.

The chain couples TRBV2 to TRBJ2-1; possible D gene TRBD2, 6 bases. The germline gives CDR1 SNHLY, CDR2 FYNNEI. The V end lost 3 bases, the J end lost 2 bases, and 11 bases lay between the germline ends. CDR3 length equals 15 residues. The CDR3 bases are TGTGCCAGCAGTGACGGCTGGGGGGCCTACAATGAGCAGTTCTTC. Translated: CASSDGWGAYNEQFF.

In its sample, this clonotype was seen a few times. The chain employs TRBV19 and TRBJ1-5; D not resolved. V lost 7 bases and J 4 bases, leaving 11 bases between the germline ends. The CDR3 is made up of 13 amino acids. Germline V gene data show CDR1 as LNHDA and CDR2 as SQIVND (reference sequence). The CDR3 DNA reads TGTGCCAGTACCCTACAAGATAATCAGCCCCAGCATTTT. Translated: CASTLQDNQPQHF.

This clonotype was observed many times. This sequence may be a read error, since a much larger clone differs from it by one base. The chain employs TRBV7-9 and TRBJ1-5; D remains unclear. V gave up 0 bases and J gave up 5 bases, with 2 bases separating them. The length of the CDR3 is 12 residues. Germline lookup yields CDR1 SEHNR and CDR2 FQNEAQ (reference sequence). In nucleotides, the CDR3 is TGTGCCAGCAGCTTAGCCCATCAGCCCCAGCATTTT. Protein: CASSLAHQPQHF.

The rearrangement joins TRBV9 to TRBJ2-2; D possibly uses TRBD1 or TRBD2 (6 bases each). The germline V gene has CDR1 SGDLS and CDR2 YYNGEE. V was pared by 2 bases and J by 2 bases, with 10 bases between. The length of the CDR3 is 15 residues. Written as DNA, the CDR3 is TGTGCCAGCAGCGTTCGGGGGCGAAACACCGGGGAGCTGTTTTTT. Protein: CASSVRGRNTGELFF.

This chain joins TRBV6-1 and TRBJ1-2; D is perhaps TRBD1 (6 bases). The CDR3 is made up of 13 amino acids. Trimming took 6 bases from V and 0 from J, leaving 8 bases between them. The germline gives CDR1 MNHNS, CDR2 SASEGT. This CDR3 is CASSRGSNYGYTF. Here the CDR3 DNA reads TGTGCCAGCAGCAGGGGCTCTAACTATGGCTACACCTTC.

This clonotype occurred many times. This CDR3 is CSVGAQSPYNEQFF. The DNA for the CDR3 is TGCAGCGTTGGAGCCCAATCGCCCTACAATGAGCAGTTCTTC. The rearrangement joins TRBV29-1 to TRBJ2-1; unclear D gene. The CDR3 runs 14 residues. V lost 4 bases and J 2 bases, leaving 12 bases between the germline ends. Germline values: CDR1 SQVTM, CDR2 ANQGSEA.

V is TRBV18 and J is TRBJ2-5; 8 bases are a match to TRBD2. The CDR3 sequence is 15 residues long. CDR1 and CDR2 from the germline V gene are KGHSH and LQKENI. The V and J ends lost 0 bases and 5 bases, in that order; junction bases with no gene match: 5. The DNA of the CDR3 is TGTGCCAGCTCACCACCGACTAGCGCGGGGGAGACCCAGTACTTC. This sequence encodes CASSPPTSAGETQYF.

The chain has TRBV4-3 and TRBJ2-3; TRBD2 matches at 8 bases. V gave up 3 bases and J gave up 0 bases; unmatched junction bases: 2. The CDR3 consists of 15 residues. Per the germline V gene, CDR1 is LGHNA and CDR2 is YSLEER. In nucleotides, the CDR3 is TGCGCCAGCAGCCAGGTAGCGGGGAGCACAGATACGCAGTATTTT. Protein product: CASSQVAGSTDTQYF.